This T cell receptor beta chain was documented in a study of blood T cell repertoires in COVID-19. Study at large: Acute and convalescent COVID-19 samples came from the United States, Italy and Spain. PBMCs, B-cell-depleted T cells, or T cells were the source of the cDNA or gDNA that made up the material.

Trimming left V 4 bases short and J 9 bases short, with 14 bases between. CDR3 length: 14 amino acids. Germline CDR1 reads SGHRS; CDR2 reads YFSETQ. This table comes from immunoSEQ multiplex PCR, and its TCRdb copy is limited to in-frame clones, with some not included. The repertoire holds about 170,000 clones, with approximately 84% as singletons. The V gene is TRBV5-1, the J gene TRBJ1-6; no clear D. Source material: peripheral blood. The origin of this receptor is a woman at least 80 years old with acute or convalescent COVID-19. Here the CDR3 reads CASSLTGYSSPLHF. Written as DNA, the CDR3 is TGCGCCAGCAGCCTGACGGGATATTCTTCACCCCTCCACTTT.